Shown below are 10 T cell receptor beta chains from a single sample sequenced in a study of T cells in Graves' hyperthyroidism and ophthalmopathy. RNA transcripts provided the source from which TCR beta CDR3 regions were amplified. HTBI primers were employed in a first-round RT-PCR of the TCR CDR3. TCRdb fed the multiplex PCR reads into MiXCR, producing one record per CDR3 protein. The repertoire has about 350,000 distinct CDR3 sequences, about 18% of them found once; the top ten carry 3% to 4.5%. What was sequenced was blood. The source of these receptors is a woman between 18 and 30 years old with Graves' hyperthyroidism.

The sample holds many counts of this clonotype. The chain is built from TRBV6-1 and TRBJ1-1; D is unresolved. The CDR3 is 16 residues long. Looked up from germline, CDR1 is MNHNS and CDR2 is SASEGT. The V end lost 6 bases, the J end lost 4 bases, and 21 bases lay between the germline ends. CDR3 residues: CASRRIAGTSLTEAFF. CDR3 DNA: TGTGCCAGCAGGCGGATTGCAGGTACATCCCTCACTGAAGCTTTCTTT.

This clonotype was recorded at least ten times. The chain recombines TRBV19 with TRBJ1-2; 9 bases line up with TRBD1. V trimming: 6 bases; J trimming: 3 bases; junction bases outside the gene matches: 8. Germline assignment: CDR1 LNHDA and CDR2 SQIVND (reference sequence). The CDR3 runs 15 residues. The CDR3 sequence: CASSPSTGGYYGYTF. DNA for the CDR3: TGTGCCAGTAGCCCCTCGACAGGGGGGTACTATGGCTACACCTTC.

The chain has TRBV18 and TRBJ1-3; D ambiguous. V was cut by 3 bases and J by 0 bases, with 15 bases left in between. The CDR3 covers 17 residues. CDR1 and CDR2 (germline): KGHSH, LQKENI. CDR3 sequence: CASSPFWDPPSGNTIYF. For the CDR3, the DNA is TGTGCCAGCTCACCGTTTTGGGATCCACCCTCTGGAAACACCATATATTTT.

This clonotype was seen many times. The CDR3 spells CASSLLSLAVRNIQYF. For the CDR3, the DNA is TGTGCCAGCAGTTTATTGAGTTTGGCCGTTAGGAACATTCAGTACTTC. The genes are TRBV28 and TRBJ2-4; no clear D. Trimming took off 1 base at V and 7 bases at J, with 17 bases between the two ends. CDR1 is MDHEN, CDR2 SYDVKM, per germline. The CDR3 has 16 residues.

This clonotype showed up many times. CDR3: CASSRKRGARETQYF. Here the CDR3 DNA reads TGTGCCAGCAGTCGCAAGCGGGGGGCCCGGGAGACCCAGTACTTC. The gene calls are TRBV6-1 and TRBJ2-5; 9 bases align to TRBD2. Losses at the gene ends were 5 bases for V and 5 bases for J; bases not matched to a gene: 9. The CDR3 sequence is 15 residues long. Germline V gene sequence: CDR1 MNHNS, CDR2 SASEGT.

On this clonotype: Given a much more abundant clone one base away, this may be a read error. The V gene is TRBV5-1, the J gene TRBJ1-5; unclear D gene. The CDR3 extends over 14 amino acids. CDR1 and CDR2 (germline): SGHRS, YFSETQ. The CDR3: CVSSLDGYNQPQHF. The CDR3 coding sequence is TGCGTCAGCAGCTTGGACGGATACAATCAGCCCCAGCATTTT.

This clonotype was detected ten times or more. The rearrangement links TRBV2 to TRBJ2-7; unclear D gene. Trimming took 1 base from V and 1 from J, leaving 8 bases between them. Per the germline V gene, CDR1 is SNHLY and CDR2 is FYNNEI. The CDR3 totals 14 residues. The CDR3: CASSEDYLSYEQYF. Written as DNA, the CDR3 is TGTGCCAGCAGTGAAGACTACCTGTCCTACGAGCAGTACTTC.

This clonotype occurred many times. This chain uses TRBV20-1 with TRBJ2-5; 7 bases agree with TRBD2. The CDR3 spans 14 residues. V shed 6 bases and J 5 bases; nucleotides not matched to a gene: 12. Germline loops: CDR1 DFQATT, CDR2 SNEGSKA (reference sequence). CDR3 in DNA: TGCAGTGCCCCCCCAACTAGCGATTCGGAGACCCAGTACTTC. Translated, it gives CSAPPTSDSETQYF.

This clonotype was seen ten or more times. The chain joins TRBV12-3 or TRBV12-4 to TRBJ1-1, with 7 bases fitting TRBD1. The CDR3 contains 14 residues. V gave up 6 bases and J gave up 1 base; unmatched junction bases: 5. CDR3 DNA sequence: TGTGCCAGCAGCGGCAGGGGGTGGAACACTGAAGCTTTCTTT. It specifies CASSGRGWNTEAFF.

This clonotype has a count of ten or more. V and J are TRBV9 and TRBJ1-2; no definite D call. Trimming removed 1 base at V and 7 bases at J, with 11 bases between. CDR1 SGDLS and CDR2 YYNGEE come from the germline V gene. CDR3 length: 13 amino acids. DNA for the CDR3: TGTGCCAGCAGCGTAAGCCCCTCGAGTGGCTACACCTTC. Amino acids: CASSVSPSSGYTF.